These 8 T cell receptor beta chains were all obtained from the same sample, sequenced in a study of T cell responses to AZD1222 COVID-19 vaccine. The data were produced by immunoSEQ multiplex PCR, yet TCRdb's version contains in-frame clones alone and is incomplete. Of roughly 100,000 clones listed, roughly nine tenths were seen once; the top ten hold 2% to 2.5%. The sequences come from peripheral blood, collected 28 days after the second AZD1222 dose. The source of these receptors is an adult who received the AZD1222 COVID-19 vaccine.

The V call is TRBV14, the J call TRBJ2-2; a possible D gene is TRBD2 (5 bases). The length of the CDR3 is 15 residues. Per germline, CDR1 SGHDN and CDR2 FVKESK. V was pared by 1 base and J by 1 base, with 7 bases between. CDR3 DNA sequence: TGTGCCAGCAGCCAAGGGACTTTGAACACCGGGGAGCTGTTTTTT. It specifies CASSQGTLNTGELFF.

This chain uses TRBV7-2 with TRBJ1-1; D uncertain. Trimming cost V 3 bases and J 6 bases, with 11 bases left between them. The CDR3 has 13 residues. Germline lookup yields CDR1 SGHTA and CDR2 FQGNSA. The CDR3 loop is CASSFGWGAEAFF. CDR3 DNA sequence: TGTGCCAGCAGCTTCGGATGGGGTGCTGAAGCTTTCTTT.

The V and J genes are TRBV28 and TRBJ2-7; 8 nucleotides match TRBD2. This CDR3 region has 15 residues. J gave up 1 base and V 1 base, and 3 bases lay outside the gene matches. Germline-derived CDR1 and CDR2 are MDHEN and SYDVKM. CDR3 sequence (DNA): TGTGCCAGCAGTTTATTAGCTAGCGGGTCCTACGAGCAGTACTTC. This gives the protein CASSLLASGSYEQYF.

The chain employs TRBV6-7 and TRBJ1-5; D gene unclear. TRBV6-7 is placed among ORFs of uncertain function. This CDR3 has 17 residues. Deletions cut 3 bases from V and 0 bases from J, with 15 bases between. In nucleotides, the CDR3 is TGTGCCAGCAGTTATTTCGCGGGTCAGGATAGCAATCAGCCCCAGCATTTT. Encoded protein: CASSYFAGQDSNQPQHF.

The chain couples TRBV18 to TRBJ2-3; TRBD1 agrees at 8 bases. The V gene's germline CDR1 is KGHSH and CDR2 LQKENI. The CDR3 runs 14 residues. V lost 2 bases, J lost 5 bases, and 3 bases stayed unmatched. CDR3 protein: CASSPAGGVDTQYF. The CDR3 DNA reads TGTGCCAGCTCACCAGCAGGGGGCGTAGATACGCAGTATTTT.

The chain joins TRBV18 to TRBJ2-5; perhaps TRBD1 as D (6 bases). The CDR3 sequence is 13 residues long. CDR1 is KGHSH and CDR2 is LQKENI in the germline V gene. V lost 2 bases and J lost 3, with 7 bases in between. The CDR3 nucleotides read TGTGCCAGCTCACCATGGACAGAAGAGACCCAGTACTTC. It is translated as CASSPWTEETQYF.

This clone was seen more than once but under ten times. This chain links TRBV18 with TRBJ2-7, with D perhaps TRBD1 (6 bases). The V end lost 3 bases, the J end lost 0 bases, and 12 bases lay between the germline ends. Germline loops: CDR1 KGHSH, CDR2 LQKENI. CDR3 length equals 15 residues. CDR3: CASSPGHNPSYEQYF. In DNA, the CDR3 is TGTGCCAGCTCACCGGGACACAATCCCTCCTACGAGCAGTACTTC.

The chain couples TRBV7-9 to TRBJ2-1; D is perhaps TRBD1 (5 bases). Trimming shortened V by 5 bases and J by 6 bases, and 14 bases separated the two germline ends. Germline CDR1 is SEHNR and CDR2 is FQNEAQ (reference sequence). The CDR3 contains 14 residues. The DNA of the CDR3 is TGTGCCAGCAGCGGCCCCCAGGGCGGCAATGAGCAGTTCTTC. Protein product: CASSGPQGGNEQFF.